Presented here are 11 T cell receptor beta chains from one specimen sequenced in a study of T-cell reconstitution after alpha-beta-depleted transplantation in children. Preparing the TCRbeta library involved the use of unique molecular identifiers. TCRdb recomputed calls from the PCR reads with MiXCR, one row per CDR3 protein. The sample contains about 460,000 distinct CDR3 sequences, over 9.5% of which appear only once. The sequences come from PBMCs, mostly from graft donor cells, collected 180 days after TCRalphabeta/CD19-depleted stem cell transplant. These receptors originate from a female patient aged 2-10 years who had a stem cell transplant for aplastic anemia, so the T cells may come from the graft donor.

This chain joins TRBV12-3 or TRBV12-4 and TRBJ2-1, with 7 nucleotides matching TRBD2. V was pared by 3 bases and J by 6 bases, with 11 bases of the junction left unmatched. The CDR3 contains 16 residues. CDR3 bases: TGTGCCAGCAGTTTCGGGGGAGGGCTGCTGGTCAATGAGCAGTTCTTC. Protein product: CASSFGGGLLVNEQFF.

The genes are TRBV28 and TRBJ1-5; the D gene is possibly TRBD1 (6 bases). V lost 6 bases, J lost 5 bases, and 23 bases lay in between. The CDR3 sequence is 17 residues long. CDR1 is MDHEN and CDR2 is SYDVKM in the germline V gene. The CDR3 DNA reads TGTGCCAGCAGCCCGTTCGGGGGGCGGTATATTCATCAGCCCCAGCATTTT. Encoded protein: CASSPFGGRYIHQPQHF. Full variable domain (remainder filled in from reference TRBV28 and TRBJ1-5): DVKVTQSSRYLVKRTGEKVFLECVQDMDHENMFWYRQDPGLGLRLIYFSYDVKMKEKGDIPEGYSVSREKKERFSLILESASTNQTSMYLCASSPFGGRYIHQPQHFGDGTRLSIL.

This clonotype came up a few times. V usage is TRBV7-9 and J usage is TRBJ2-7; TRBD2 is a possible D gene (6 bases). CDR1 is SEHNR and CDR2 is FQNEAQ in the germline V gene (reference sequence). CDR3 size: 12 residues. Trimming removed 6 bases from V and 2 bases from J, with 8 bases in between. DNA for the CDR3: TGTGCCAGCAGGGCGGGACCCTACGAGCAGTACGTC. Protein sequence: CASRAGPYEQYV.

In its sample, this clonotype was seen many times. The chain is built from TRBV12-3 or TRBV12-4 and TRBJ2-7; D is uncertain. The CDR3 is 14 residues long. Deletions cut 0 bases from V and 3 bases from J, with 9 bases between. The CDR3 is CASSLAGPDYEQYV. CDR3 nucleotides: TGTGCCAGCAGTTTAGCGGGCCCAGACTACGAGCAGTACGTC.

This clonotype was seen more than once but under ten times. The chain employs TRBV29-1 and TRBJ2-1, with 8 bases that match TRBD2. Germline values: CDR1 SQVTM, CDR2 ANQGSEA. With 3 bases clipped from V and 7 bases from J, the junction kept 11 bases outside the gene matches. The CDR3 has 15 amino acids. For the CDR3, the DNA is TGCAGCGTTGATGTCACAGCGGGAGAAGGAAATGAGCAGTTCTTC. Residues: CSVDVTAGEGNEQFF.

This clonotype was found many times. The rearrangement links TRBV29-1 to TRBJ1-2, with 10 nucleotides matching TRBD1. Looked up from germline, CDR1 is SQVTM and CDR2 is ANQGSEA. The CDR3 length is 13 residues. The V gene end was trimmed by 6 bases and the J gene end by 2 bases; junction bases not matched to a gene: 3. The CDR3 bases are TGCAGCGTAAGGGACAGGGGCAACTATGGCTACACCTTC. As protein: CSVRDRGNYGYTF. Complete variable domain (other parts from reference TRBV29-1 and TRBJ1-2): SAVISQKPSRDICQRGTSLTIQCQVDSQVTMMFWYRQQPGQSLTLIATANQGSEATYESGFVIDKFPISRPNLTFSTLTVSNMSPEDSSIYLCSVRDRGNYGYTFGSGTRLTVV.

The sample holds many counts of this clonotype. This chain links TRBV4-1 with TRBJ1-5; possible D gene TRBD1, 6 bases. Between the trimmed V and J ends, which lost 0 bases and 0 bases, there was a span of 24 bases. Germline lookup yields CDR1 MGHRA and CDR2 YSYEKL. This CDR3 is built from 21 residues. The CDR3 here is CASSQDGGRDMIGYSNQPQHF. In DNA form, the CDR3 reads TGCGCCAGCAGCCAAGATGGAGGCCGGGACATGATCGGATATAGCAATCAGCCCCAGCATTTT.

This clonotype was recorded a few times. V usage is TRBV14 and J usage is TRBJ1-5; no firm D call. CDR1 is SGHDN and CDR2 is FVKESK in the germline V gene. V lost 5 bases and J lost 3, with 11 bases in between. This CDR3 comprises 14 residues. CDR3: CASSSSGNNQPQHF. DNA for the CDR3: TGTGCCAGCAGCTCGTCCGGGAACAATCAGCCCCAGCATTTT.

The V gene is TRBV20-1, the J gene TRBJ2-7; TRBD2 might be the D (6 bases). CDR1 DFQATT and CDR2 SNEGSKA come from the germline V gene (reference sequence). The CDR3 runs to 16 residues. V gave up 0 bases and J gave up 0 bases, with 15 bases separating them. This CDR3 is CSARDLGGVTSYEQYV. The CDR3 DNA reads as TGCAGTGCTAGAGATTTGGGCGGGGTAACCTCCTACGAGCAGTACGTC.

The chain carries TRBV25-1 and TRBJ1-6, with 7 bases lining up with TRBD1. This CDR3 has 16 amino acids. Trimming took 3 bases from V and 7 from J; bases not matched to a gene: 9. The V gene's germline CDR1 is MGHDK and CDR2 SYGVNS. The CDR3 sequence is CASSDHTGAGNSPLHF. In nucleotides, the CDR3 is TGTGCCAGCAGTGATCACACAGGGGCCGGGAATTCACCCCTCCACTTT.

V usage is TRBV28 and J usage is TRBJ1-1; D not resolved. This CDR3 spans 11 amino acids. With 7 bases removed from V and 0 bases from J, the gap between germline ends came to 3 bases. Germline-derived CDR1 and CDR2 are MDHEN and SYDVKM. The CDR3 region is CASNMNTEAFF. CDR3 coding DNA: TGTGCCAGCAACATGAACACTGAAGCTTTCTTT.